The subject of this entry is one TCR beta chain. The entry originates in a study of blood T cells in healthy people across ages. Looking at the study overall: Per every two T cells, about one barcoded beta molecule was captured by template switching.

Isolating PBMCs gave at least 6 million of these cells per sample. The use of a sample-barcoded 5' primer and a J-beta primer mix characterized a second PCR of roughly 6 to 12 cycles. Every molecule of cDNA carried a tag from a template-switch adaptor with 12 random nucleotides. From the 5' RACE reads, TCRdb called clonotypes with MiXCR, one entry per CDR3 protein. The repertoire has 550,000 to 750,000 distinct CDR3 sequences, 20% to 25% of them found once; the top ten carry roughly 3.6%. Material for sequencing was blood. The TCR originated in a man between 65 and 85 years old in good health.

CDR3 region: CASSAWTGHQPQHF. The CDR3 nucleotides read TGTGCCAGCAGTGCGTGGACAGGGCATCAGCCCCAGCATTTT. The J gene is TRBJ1-5, the V gene TRBV12-3 or TRBV12-4; TRBD1 agrees at 8 bases. The CDR3 loop spans 14 amino acids. Trimming took 5 bases from V and 5 from J; bases not matched to a gene: 5.